Described below is a single TCR beta chain sequence and its context. The ends were cut back, 8 bases at V and 2 bases at J, with 16 bases in the middle. The CDR3 extends over 15 amino acids. Germline CDR1 is SNHLY and CDR2 is FYNNEI. At deep level, the assay was performed. The protocol was immunoSEQ multiplex PCR, while the TCRdb copy is restricted to in-frame clones and leaves out a portion. The profile shows a few million clones, about 92% of them singletons. These data are taken from a study of shared clonotypes between healthy human individuals. About the research overall: Three plates were used per donor for CD4 naive, three for CD4 memory, two for CD8 naive and one for CD8 memory.

Free of recent acute infections or vaccinations, the donors were healthy HIV-negative adults. This sequence joins TRBV2 and TRBJ2-1; D might be TRBD2 (5 bases). The clonotype comes from a man younger than 35 in good health. The sequenced material came from naive CD4+ T cells sorted from blood. Subset given: CD45RA+ positively selected. The CDR3 DNA reads TGTGCCAGCGTGGCACCTAGCCTAGCCTACAATGAGCAGTTCTTC. This gives the protein CASVAPSLAYNEQFF.